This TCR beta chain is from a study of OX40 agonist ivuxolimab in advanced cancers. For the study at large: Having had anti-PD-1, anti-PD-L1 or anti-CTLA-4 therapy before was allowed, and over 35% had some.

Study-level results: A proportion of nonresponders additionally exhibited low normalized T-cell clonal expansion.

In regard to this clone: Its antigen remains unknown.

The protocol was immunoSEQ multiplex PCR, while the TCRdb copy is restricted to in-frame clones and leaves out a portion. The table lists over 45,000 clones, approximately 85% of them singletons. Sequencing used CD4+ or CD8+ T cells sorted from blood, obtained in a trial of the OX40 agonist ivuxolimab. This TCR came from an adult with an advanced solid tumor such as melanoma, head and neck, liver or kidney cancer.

CDR3 amino acids: CASSRAGTGNQPQHF. Written as DNA, the CDR3 is TGTGCCAGCAGTCGCGCCGGGACAGGTAATCAGCCCCAGCATTTT. The V and J genes are TRBV28 and TRBJ1-5, with 8 positions matching TRBD1. Trimming took 5 bases from V and 4 from J; bases not matched to a gene: 7. The germline gives CDR1 MDHEN, CDR2 SYDVKM. The CDR3 extends over 15 amino acids. The variable domain in full, with the rest retrieved from reference TRBV28 and TRBJ1-5, is DVKVTQSSRYLVKRTGEKVFLECVQDMDHENMFWYRQDPGLGLRLIYFSYDVKMKEKGDIPEGYSVSREKKERFSLILESASTNQTSMYLCASSRAGTGNQPQHFGDGTRLSIL.